The text below deals with one T cell receptor beta chain. The V end lost 0 bases, the J end lost 0 bases, and 6 bases lay between the germline ends. The CDR3 covers 14 residues. Germline CDR1 and CDR2: GTSNPN and SVGIG (reference sequence). The sample comes from a study of T cells in tuberculosis. Thawed, overnight-rested PBMC were stained with GMM-loaded CD1B tetramer, viability dye and anti-CD3, then sorted. C32 glucose monomycolate from Rhodococcus equi was loaded onto the CD1B tetramers. The table came from immunoSEQ multiplex PCR; TCRdb's copy has only in-frame clones and leaves some out. In the table there are approximately 100,000 clones, roughly 90% of which are singletons.

V and J are TRBV30 and TRBJ1-3, with D hard to call. The sample consisted of CD1b-GMM tetramer-negative cells sorted from PBMCs. This TCR was recovered from an adult woman with latent tuberculosis. This CDR3 is CAWSVGASGNTIYF. The DNA for the CDR3 is TGTGCCTGGAGTGTGGGAGCCTCTGGAAACACCATATATTTT.